What follows describes a single T cell receptor (beta chain). There is no known antigen for this receptor. Nothing much larger sits one base from this clone, and base qualities are not available. The data derive from a study of response to subunit inactivated influenza vaccine listed by TCRdb under 2018. Regarding the complete study: To follow how T cells responded to a trivalent subunit inactivated influenza vaccine, the researchers relied on deep quantitative profiling of the T cell receptor repertoire.

Receptor amplification or capture employed RT-PCR. The sequencer listed for this sample is Illumina HiSeq 2500. TCRdb ran its own pipeline on the public reads, namely fastp trimming at Q25 and MiXCR clone calling, and kept in-frame beta chains. Each record represents a unique CDR3 protein, reported with the most common genes and DNA among its rows. The sample table holds hundreds of thousands of distinct CDR3 sequences, of which roughly 12% were seen once. The ten largest clonotypes hold roughly a tenth of the sample. The full study reports these points: According to the authors, only a limited number of new T cells may be recruited by each seasonal influenza vaccination.

Measured from the cysteine to the phenylalanine, the CDR3 is 14 residues long. This entry keeps only the CDR3 DNA: 42 bases, framed from base 1. CDR1 and CDR2, looked up from the germline V gene, are MNHEY and SVGAGI. V and J are truncated by 4 bases and 1 base respectively, leaving an intervening sequence of 10 bases. The sequence is built from TRBV6-5 and TRBJ1-1; the D region possibly corresponds to TRBD1 (5 bases align). Source: PBMCs from blood, taken on the day of vaccination. This sequence was found in a middle-aged man who received an inactivated influenza vaccine. Donor details come from another sample of the same person, matched by shared clones. For the CDR3, the sequence is CASSSSTENTEAFF. DNA sequence: TGTGCCAGCAGTTCGTCGACAGAGAACACTGAAGCTTTCTTT.